This T cell receptor (beta chain) was captured in a study of blood T cell repertoires in COVID-19. Clinical history reported by participants formed the basis on which cohorts were assigned. Among Cohort 3 donors, those recovered had two negative PCRs, clearance, or symptom resolution. Only in-frame clones appear in the TCRdb table, and some are missing; sequencing was by immunoSEQ multiplex PCR. The table includes 290,000 or so clones, about 93% detected once. The clonotype originates from a woman aged 25 to 39 who had recovered from COVID-19. Sequences were obtained from PBMCs or T cells enriched from blood (not recorded which).

The CDR3 DNA reads TGTGCCAGCAGTAGACTAGCGGGAAACTACAATGAGCAGTTCTTC. Translation: CASSRLAGNYNEQFF. The chain combines TRBV28 with TRBJ2-1, with TRBD2 identical over 11 bases. The length of the CDR3 is 15 residues. V lost 5 bases to trimming and J lost 3 bases; unmatched junction nucleotides: 3. From germline, CDR1 is MDHEN and CDR2 SYDVKM.